This is a list of T cell receptor beta chains from one sample in a study of cytomegalovirus exposure and HLA in healthy donors. Clones were read by immunoSEQ multiplex PCR, and TCRdb kept only the in-frame ones, dropping some. The data show some 150,000 clones, roughly 89% seen once. The sequenced sample consisted of PBMCs. Source of these receptors: a woman under 40 in good health and CMV-seronegative. CDR3s include the opening cysteine and the closing phenylalanine or tryptophan. A D gene is named only where the DNA matches it firmly. Only part of the rows carry a size: once, few, many, or a class if the clone is expanded.

j_gene	abundance	d_gene	v_gene	len	CDR3aa	CDR3nt
TRBJ2-7	few	TRBD2	TRBV5-1	17	CASSLGLAGASSYEQYF	TGCGCCAGCAGCTTGGGACTAGCGGGGGCGAGCTCCTACGAGCAGTACTTC
TRBJ2-3	.	TRBD2	TRBV28	16	CASSSQLAGVLDTQYF	TGTGCCAGCAGTTCTCAACTAGCGGGAGTCTTAGATACGCAGTATTTT
TRBJ2-1	.	TRBD2	TRBV4-1	16	CASSQGGLAVTNEQFF	TGCGCCAGCAGCCAAGGGGGACTAGCGGTAACCAATGAGCAGTTCTTC
TRBJ2-3	few	TRBD1	TRBV27	14	CASSPWDRTDTQYF	TGTGCCAGCAGTCCGTGGGACAGGACAGATACGCAGTATTTT
TRBJ1-2	.	TRBD1	TRBV5-6	14	CASSLPGQNYGYTF	TGTGCCAGCAGCCTCCCGGGACAGAACTATGGCTACACCTTC
TRBJ1-2	.	TRBD1	TRBV5-6	14	CASSLGQGFYGYTF	TGTGCCAGCAGCCTAGGACAGGGTTTCTATGGCTACACCTTC
TRBJ2-6	.	.	TRBV27	15	CASSSPESGANVLTF	TGTGCCAGCAGTTCCCCTGAGTCTGGGGCCAACGTCCTGACTTTC
TRBJ1-6	.	TRBD1	TRBV6-4	14	CASSLTGVNSPLHF	TGTGCCAGCAGCTTGACAGGGGTAAACTCACCCCTCCACTTT
TRBJ2-5	.	.	TRBV7-9	18	CASSPPFLSGQGTETQYF	TGTGCCAGCAGCCCCCCTTTTCTCTCTGGGCAGGGGACCGAGACCCAGTACTTC
TRBJ1-6	.	TRBD1	TRBV6-1	13	CASSPGTERPLHF	TGTGCCAGCAGTCCCGGGACAGAAAGACCCCTCCACTTT
TRBJ1-5	once	.	TRBV18	15	CASSSDSYSNQPQHF	TGTGCCAGCTCATCGGACAGCTATAGCAATCAGCCCCAGCATTTT
TRBJ2-1	.	TRBD2	TRBV6-1	15	CASSGGLAGYNEQFF	TGTGCCAGCAGTGGGGGACTAGCGGGTTACAATGAGCAGTTCTTC
TRBJ2-5	few	TRBD2	TRBV15	18	CATSRDRGVGGPGQTQYF	TGTGCCACCAGCAGAGATCGGGGGGTGGGAGGGCCCGGGCAGACCCAGTACTTC
TRBJ1-6	.	.	TRBV19	18	CASSPRGTASSYNSPLHF	TGTGCCAGTAGTCCACGCGGGACTGCAAGCTCCTATAATTCACCCCTCCACTTT
TRBJ1-6	.	.	TRBV19	15	CASSIWPPNNSPLHF	TGTGCCAGTAGTATTTGGCCCCCCAATAATTCACCCCTCCACTTT
TRBJ2-1	once	TRBD2	TRBV12-5	15	CASAASGSSYNEQFF	TGTGCTAGTGCTGCCAGCGGGAGCTCCTACAATGAGCAGTTCTTC
TRBJ1-1	.	.	TRBV7-9	12	CSSRGRDTEAFF	TGTTCCAGCAGAGGCAGGGACACTGAAGCTTTCTTT